This TCR beta chain was sequenced in a study of beta chain features in type 1 diabetes. cDNA synthesis used the whole RNA isolate, giving expressed TCRB sequences. TCRdb's copy holds only in-frame clones and misses some; the assay was immunoSEQ multiplex PCR. The sample contains about 240,000 clones, less than 35% of which appear only once. Study outcomes and limitations: Among type 1 diabetes patients, VDJ junctions had fewer insertions and more deletions. Researchers cautioned that cDNA sequencing could over-represent cells with high TCR expression.

The CDR3 length is 18 residues. The junction had 12 bases not matched to a gene; V was cut back by 8 bases and J by 1 base. Germline V gene lookup returns CDR1 SNHLY and CDR2 FYNNEI. This clone was recorded at least ten times. Antigen unknown. Sequencing used central memory CD4+ T cells from blood. This clonotype originated in a man aged 30-40 years in good health. J is TRBJ2-5 and V is TRBV2; TRBD2 aligns across 14 bases. This CDR3 reads CASGPTRLAGGIQETQYF. The CDR3, as DNA: TGTGCCAGCGGTCCGACGAGACTAGCGGGGGGGATCCAAGAGACCCAGTACTTC.